The sequence of this TCR beta chain was determined in a study of cytomegalovirus exposure and HLA in healthy donors. The CDR3 is 13 amino acids. Germline V CDR1 and CDR2: SNHLY, FYNNEI. V lost 6 bases and J lost 4; bases outside the gene matches: 4. Remarks on this clone: Its antigen remains unknown.

Study-level results: Common viral pathogens were later found to be apparently linked to several of the most significant clusters. Previous analysis showed most TCR beta V segments were productive about 87% or about 30% of the time. Among CMV-associated TCR beta chains, most appeared HLA-restricted in a later analysis. The study had only CMV serostatus as immune exposure information.

13 Jbeta primers and 60 Vbeta primers were used for the PCR. This table comes from immunoSEQ multiplex PCR, and its TCRdb copy is limited to in-frame clones, with some not included. The profile shows 180,000 or so clones, less than 85% of them singletons. This clonotype originated in a male donor in good health and CMV-seronegative. The rearrangement uses TRBV2 and TRBJ1-1, with 8 bases lining up with TRBD1. Material for sequencing was PBMCs. CDR3 sequence (DNA): TGTGCCAGCAGCCGGACAGGGACCACTGAAGCTTTCTTT. As protein: CASSRTGTTEAFF.